The sample holds a few counts of the clone carrying this TCR beta chain. Its antigen is not identified. It was RNA transcripts that yielded the amplified TCR beta CDR3 regions. HTBI primers were employed in a first-round RT-PCR of the TCR CDR3. TCRdb ran MiXCR on the multiplex PCR reads and lists one entry per CDR3 protein. The sample includes about 200,000 distinct CDR3 sequences, 17% of them seen just once. This specimen comes from a study of T cells in Graves' hyperthyroidism and ophthalmopathy. Findings and limits, study-wide: The model forecast ophthalmopathy, anticipating it by a median about six months before onset. Blood also held most thyroid clonotypes expanded beyond 0.001.

Researchers barred patients who had uncontrolled infection, other autoimmune disease, pregnancy or lactation. Clinical symptoms, serum thyroxine, TRAb, thyroid ultrasound and orbital computed tomography established diagnosis. V was trimmed by 3 bases and J by 4 bases, leaving 9 bases between them. The CDR3 totals 13 residues. CDR1 and CDR2 (germline): SEHNR, FQNEAQ (reference sequence). The material sequenced was blood. The genes are TRBV7-9 and TRBJ1-1; D is uncertain. This TCR was recovered from a woman between 50 and 59 years old with Graves' hyperthyroidism. In DNA form, the CDR3 reads TGTGCCAGCAGCTTTGGCACAAGCACTGAAGCTTTCTTT. It yields the protein CASSFGTSTEAFF. The full variable domain, in which reference TRBV7-9 and TRBJ1-1 provide the parts outside the CDR3, is DTGVSQNPRHKITKRGQNVTFRCDPISEHNRLYWYRQTLGQGPEFLTYFQNEAQLEKSRLLSDRFSAERPKGSFSTLEIQRTEQGDSAMYLCASSFGTSTEAFFGQGTRLTVV.